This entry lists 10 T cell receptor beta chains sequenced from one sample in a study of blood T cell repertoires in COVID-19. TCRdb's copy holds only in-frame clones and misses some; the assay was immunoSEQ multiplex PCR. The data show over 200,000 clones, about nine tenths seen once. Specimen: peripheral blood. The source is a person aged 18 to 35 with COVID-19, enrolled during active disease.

CDR3 in DNA: TGTGCCAGCAGTGAAGTCGGAGGGAGTAAGGGCTACACCTTC. It specifies CASSEVGGSKGYTF. The V and J genes are TRBV6-1 and TRBJ1-2; D call uncertain. CDR1 and CDR2 (germline): MNHNS, SASEGT. V lost 1 base, J lost 8 bases, and 14 bases lay in between. This CDR3 region has 14 residues.

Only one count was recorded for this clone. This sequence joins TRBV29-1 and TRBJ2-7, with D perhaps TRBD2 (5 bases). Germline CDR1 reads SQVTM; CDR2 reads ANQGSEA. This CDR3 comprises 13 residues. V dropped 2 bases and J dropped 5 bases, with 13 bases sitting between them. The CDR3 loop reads CSVETLYGNEQYF. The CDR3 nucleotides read TGCAGCGTTGAAACCCTCTACGGGAACGAGCAGTACTTC.

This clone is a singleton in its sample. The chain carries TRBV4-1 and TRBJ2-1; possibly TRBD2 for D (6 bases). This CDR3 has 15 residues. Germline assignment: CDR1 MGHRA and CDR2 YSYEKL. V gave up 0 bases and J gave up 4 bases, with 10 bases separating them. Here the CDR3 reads CASSQEGLQYNEQFF. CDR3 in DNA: TGCGCCAGCAGCCAAGAGGGACTCCAGTACAATGAGCAGTTCTTC.

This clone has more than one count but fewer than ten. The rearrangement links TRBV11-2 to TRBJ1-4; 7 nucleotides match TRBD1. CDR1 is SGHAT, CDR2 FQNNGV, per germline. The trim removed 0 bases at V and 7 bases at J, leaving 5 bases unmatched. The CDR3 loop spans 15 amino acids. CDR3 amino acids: CASSLEGTVGEKLFF. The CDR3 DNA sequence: TGTGCCAGCAGCTTAGAGGGGACAGTTGGTGAAAAACTGTTTTTT.

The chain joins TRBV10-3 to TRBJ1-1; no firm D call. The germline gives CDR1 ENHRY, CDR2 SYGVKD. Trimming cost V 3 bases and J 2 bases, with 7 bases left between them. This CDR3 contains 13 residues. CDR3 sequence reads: CAISDETNTEAFF. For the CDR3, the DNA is TGTGCCATCAGTGATGAGACAAACACTGAAGCTTTCTTT.

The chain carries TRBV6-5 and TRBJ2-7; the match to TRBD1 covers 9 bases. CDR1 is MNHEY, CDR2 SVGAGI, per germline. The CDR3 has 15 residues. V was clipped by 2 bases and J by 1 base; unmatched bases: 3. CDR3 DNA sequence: TGTGCCAGCAGTTACACAGGGGGCGCATCCTACGAGCAGTACTTC. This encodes CASSYTGGASYEQYF.

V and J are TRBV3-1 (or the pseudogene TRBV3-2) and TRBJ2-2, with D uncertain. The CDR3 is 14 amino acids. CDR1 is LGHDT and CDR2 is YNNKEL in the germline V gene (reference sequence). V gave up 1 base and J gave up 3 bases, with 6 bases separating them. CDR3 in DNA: TGTGCCAGCAGCCAAGTAGGAGACACCGGGGAGCTGTTTTTT. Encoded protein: CASSQVGDTGELFF.

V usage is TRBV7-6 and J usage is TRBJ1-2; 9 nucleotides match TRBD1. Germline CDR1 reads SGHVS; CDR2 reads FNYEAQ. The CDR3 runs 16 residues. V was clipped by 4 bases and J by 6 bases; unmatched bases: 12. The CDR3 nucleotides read TGTGCCAGCAGCTACGCACCGGGACAGGGATATGATGGCTACACCTTC. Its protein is CASSYAPGQGYDGYTF.

CDR3 coding DNA: TGTGCCAGCAGTTTGGTTGGGAGAACTGAAGCTTTCTTT. This codes for CASSLVGRTEAFF. The chain recombines TRBV12-3 or TRBV12-4 with TRBJ1-1; D not resolved. Trimming took 3 bases from V and 5 from J, leaving 10 bases between them. This CDR3 is built from 13 residues.

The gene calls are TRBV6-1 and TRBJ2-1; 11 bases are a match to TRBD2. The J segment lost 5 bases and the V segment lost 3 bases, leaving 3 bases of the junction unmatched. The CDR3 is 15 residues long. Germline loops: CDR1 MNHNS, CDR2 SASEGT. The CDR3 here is CASSDPGLADNEQFF. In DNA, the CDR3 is TGTGCCAGCAGTGATCCGGGACTAGCGGACAATGAGCAGTTCTTC.